This entry lists 27 T cell receptor beta chains sequenced from one sample in a study of T-cell memory formation after mild COVID-19. Using its own MiXCR run on the 5' RACE reads, TCRdb lists one record per CDR3 protein. The table records 250,000 to 300,000 distinct CDR3 sequences, about 17% of them present only once. Sequencing used PBMCs or a T cell subset sorted from them (not recorded which). The origin of the receptors is a young man who had mild COVID-19 (a few samples of this study predate the infection). Cell type and time point are not known.

The chain recombines TRBV20-1 with TRBJ2-1; D ambiguous. In germline, CDR1 is DFQATT, CDR2 SNEGSKA (reference sequence). The CDR3 totals 12 residues. Trimming removed 6 bases at V and 12 bases at J, with 18 bases between. CDR3 protein: CSAGDGGDPQFF. CDR3 nucleotides: TGCAGTGCCGGTGACGGTGGTGACCCGCAGTTCTTC.

This clonotype appeared a few times. This sequence joins TRBV11-2 and TRBJ2-1; weak D call: TRBD1 (6 bases). This CDR3 region has 13 residues. V was pared by 5 bases and J by 9 bases, with 14 bases between. Germline-derived CDR1 and CDR2 are SGHAT and FQNNGV. CDR3 DNA sequence: TGTGCCAGCAGCCAGGGGTGGGGAACTGAGCAGTTCTTC. It codes for CASSQGWGTEQFF.

Only a few counts were recorded for this clonotype. The rearrangement uses TRBV7-8 and TRBJ1-6, with D maybe TRBD1 (6 bases). Germline CDR1 is SGHVS and CDR2 is FQNEAQ. The CDR3 has 16 amino acids. V was cut by 5 bases and J by 9 bases, with 20 bases left in between. The CDR3 is CASSPQRDNYGSPLHF. The CDR3 nucleotides read TGTGCCAGCAGCCCGCAGCGGGACAACTACGGTTCACCCCTCCACTTT.

This clonotype was counted between two and nine times. V usage is TRBV20-1 and J usage is TRBJ1-1, with D tentatively TRBD1 (5 bases). V lost 0 bases and J lost 0, with 17 bases in between. The germline CDR1 and CDR2 sequences are DFQATT and SNEGSKA (reference sequence). The CDR3 extends over 17 amino acids. CDR3 protein: CSARDSTRGWVNTEAFF. The CDR3 DNA sequence: TGCAGTGCTAGAGATTCGACCCGGGGCTGGGTGAACACTGAAGCTTTCTTT.

The chain is built from TRBV7-9 and TRBJ2-1, with TRBD2 identical over 15 bases. Germline V gives CDR1 SEHNR, CDR2 FQNEAQ (reference sequence). CDR3 size: 19 residues. V gave up 4 bases and J gave up 3 bases; unmatched junction bases: 10. The CDR3 spells CASSSIGLAGGHLYNEQFF. The CDR3 region has the DNA TGTGCCAGCAGCTCTATCGGACTAGCGGGGGGGCACCTCTACAATGAGCAGTTCTTC.

This clonotype was seen only a few times. The J gene is TRBJ2-7, the V gene TRBV20-1; no firm D call. V gave up 2 bases and J gave up 6 bases, with 14 bases separating them. CDR1 DFQATT and CDR2 SNEGSKA come from the germline V gene (reference sequence). The CDR3 is made up of 13 amino acids. This chain's CDR3 is CSARRELLPEQYF. The CDR3 coding sequence is TGCAGTGCTAGAAGGGAACTTTTGCCCGAGCAGTACTTC.

This chain uses TRBV4-1 with TRBJ1-4; D gene uncertain. CDR1 is MGHRA, CDR2 YSYEKL, per germline. CDR3 size: 14 residues. V gave up 2 bases and J gave up 11 bases, with 15 bases separating them. CDR3 loop: CASSQPRERRKLFF. The CDR3 nucleotides are TGCGCCAGCAGCCAACCCCGCGAAAGGAGGAAACTGTTTTTT.

The chain combines TRBV12-3 or TRBV12-4 with TRBJ1-5, with a possible D match to TRBD1 (6 bases). The ends were cut back, 1 base at V and 0 bases at J, with 13 bases in the middle. The CDR3 has 17 amino acids. The CDR3 spells CASSLVQGRYSNQPQHF. CDR3 DNA sequence: TGTGCCAGCAGTTTAGTGCAGGGGAGGTATAGCAATCAGCCCCAGCATTTT.

The V and J genes are TRBV20-1 and TRBJ2-1; 10 nucleotides agree with TRBD2. V shed 5 bases and J 9 bases; nucleotides not matched to a gene: 22. CDR1 and CDR2 from the germline V gene are DFQATT and SNEGSKA (reference sequence). The CDR3 loop spans 18 amino acids. For the CDR3, the DNA is TGCAGTGCTTACGCCTCGAGACTTAGCGGGGGGACATTCAGTGAGCAGTTCTTC. It translates to CSAYASRLSGGTFSEQFF.

The chain combines TRBV12-3 or TRBV12-4 with TRBJ1-1; D may be TRBD1 (5 bases). V lost 6 bases, J lost 0 bases, and 11 bases lay in between. CDR3 length: 14 amino acids. The CDR3 DNA reads as TGTGCCAGCAGCAAGGGGCCCATGAACACTGAAGCTTTCTTT. Amino acids: CASSKGPMNTEAFF.

The chain combines TRBV11-2 with TRBJ2-2; 10 nucleotides match TRBD2. V shed 5 bases, J shed 4 bases, and the junction held 7 bases outside the gene matches. This CDR3 comprises 16 residues. Germline CDR1 reads SGHAT; CDR2 reads FQNNGV. In DNA form, the CDR3 reads TGTGCCAGCAGCCCGATAGCGGGGGGTCTCACCGGGGAGCTGTTTTTT. Encoded protein: CASSPIAGGLTGELFF. The complete variable domain, with remaining parts taken from reference TRBV11-2 and TRBJ2-2, reads EAGVAQSPRYKIIEKRQSVAFWCNPISGHATLYWYQQILGQGPKLLIQFQNNGVVDDSQLPKDRFSAERLKGVDSTLKIQPAKLEDSAVYLCASSPIAGGLTGELFFGEGSRLTVL.

The chain links TRBV6-2 or TRBV6-3 to TRBJ1-2; TRBD1 matches at 8 bases. CDR1 and CDR2 (germline): MNHEY, SVGEGT. The CDR3 totals 15 residues. Unmatched junction bases numbered 9, after V lost 5 bases and J lost 4 bases. The chain's CDR3 is CASSPGTGISYGYTF. The CDR3 DNA reads TGTGCCAGCAGTCCCGGGACAGGAATATCCTATGGCTACACCTTC.

V usage is TRBV6-5 and J usage is TRBJ2-5; D is undetermined. This CDR3 region has 14 residues. V was cut by 0 bases and J by 2 bases, with 7 bases left in between. The germline gives CDR1 MNHEY, CDR2 SVGAGI. CDR3 in amino acids: CASSYSLGQETQYF. Written as DNA, the CDR3 is TGTGCCAGCAGTTACTCTCTCGGGCAAGAGACCCAGTACTTC.

This clonotype has only a few counts. This rearrangement joins TRBV6-5 to TRBJ1-6, with 9 bases that match TRBD1. Germline V gene lookup returns CDR1 MNHEY and CDR2 SVGAGI. V lost 0 bases, J lost 8 bases, and 2 bases stayed unmatched. This CDR3 has 15 amino acids. As DNA, the CDR3 is TGTGCCAGCAGTTACTCGTGGGACAGGGATTCACCCCTCCACTTT. Protein sequence: CASSYSWDRDSPLHF.

The CDR3: CASRGGLGMNTEAFF. The DNA of the CDR3 is TGTGCCAGCAGAGGGGGGCTAGGAATGAACACTGAAGCTTTCTTT. The J gene is TRBJ1-1, the V gene TRBV12-3 or TRBV12-4, with D possibly matching TRBD1 (6 bases). This CDR3 comprises 15 residues. Trimming pared 6 bases from V and 0 bases from J, leaving 14 bases between.

This clonotype was counted only a few times. The rearrangement links TRBV7-6 to TRBJ2-5; TRBD1 matches at 7 bases. CDR3 length: 13 amino acids. Germline V gives CDR1 SGHVS, CDR2 FNYEAQ. V gave up 5 bases and J gave up 5 bases; unmatched junction bases: 5. Written as DNA, the CDR3 is TGTGCCAGCAGCATAGACAGGGATGAGACCCAGTACTTC. It encodes CASSIDRDETQYF.

This clonotype was seen a handful of times. The chain is built from TRBV2 and TRBJ2-1, with 11 nucleotides matching TRBD2. J was trimmed by 4 bases and V by 2 bases; bases with no gene match: 4. The V gene's germline CDR1 is SNHLY and CDR2 FYNNEI. CDR3 length: 16 amino acids. The DNA of the CDR3 is TGTGCCAGCAGTGAATCGGCTAGCGGGGGGTACAATGAGCAGTTCTTC. Protein: CASSESASGGYNEQFF. Combining the CDR3 with reference TRBV2 and TRBJ2-1 gives the whole variable domain EPEVTQTPSHQVTQMGQEVILRCVPISNHLYFYWYRQILGQKVEFLVSFYNNEISEKSEIFDDQFSVERPDGSNFTLKIRSTKLEDSAMYFCASSESASGGYNEQFFGPGTRLTVL.

The V and J genes are TRBV13 and TRBJ2-7; 9 nucleotides line up with TRBD1. V dropped 1 base and J dropped 4; count of bases not matched to a gene: 5. The CDR3 covers 15 residues. CDR1 and CDR2 from the germline V gene are PRHDT and FYEKMQ (reference sequence). Here the CDR3 DNA reads TGTGCCAGCAGCTTAGAAGGGACAGGGCAATACGAGCAGTACTTC. This encodes CASSLEGTGQYEQYF.

This chain uses TRBV9 with TRBJ2-5; D unclear. V dropped 1 base and J dropped 8 bases, with 18 bases sitting between them. Per the germline V gene, CDR1 is SGDLS and CDR2 is YYNGEE. The CDR3 is 15 residues long. The CDR3 DNA follows: TGTGCCAGCAGCGTAATCGGCCGCGTCGCGGACACCCAGTACTTC. It codes for CASSVIGRVADTQYF.

The CDR3 sequence: CSAKQPHGYTF. As DNA, the CDR3 is TGCAGTGCTAAACAACCTCATGGCTACACCTTC. The chain recombines TRBV20-1 with TRBJ1-2; no reliable D call. The V gene's germline CDR1 is DFQATT and CDR2 SNEGSKA (reference sequence). The CDR3 is made up of 11 amino acids. V dropped 4 bases and J dropped 6 bases, with 9 bases sitting between them.

The genes are TRBV30 and TRBJ1-3; TRBD1 matches 8 bases. Germline CDR1 reads GTSNPN; CDR2 reads SVGIG (reference sequence). The CDR3 extends over 16 amino acids. The V gene end was trimmed by 5 bases and the J gene end by 0 bases; junction bases not matched to a gene: 9. CDR3 coding DNA: TGTGCCTGGTTACGACAGGGGTACTCCTCTGGAAACACCATATATTTT. This sequence encodes CAWLRQGYSSGNTIYF. Combining the CDR3 with reference TRBV30 and TRBJ1-3 gives the whole variable domain SQTIHQWPATLVQPVGSPLSLECTVEGTSNPNLYWYRQAAGRGLQLLFYSVGIGQISSEVPQNLSASRPQDRQFILSSKKLLLSDSGFYLCAWLRQGYSSGNTIYFGEGSWLTVV.

This clonotype was seen only a few times. This CDR3 reads CASSQDPAGATYNEQFF. CDR3 DNA: TGCGCCAGCAGCCAAGACCCAGCGGGGGCGACCTACAATGAGCAGTTCTTC. The J gene is TRBJ2-1, the V gene TRBV4-3, with 8 bases matching TRBD2. The CDR3 spans 17 residues. The germline V gene has CDR1 LGHNA and CDR2 YSLEER. V lost 0 bases and J lost 2; bases outside the gene matches: 6.

This clonotype was observed at least ten times. This chain links TRBV12-3 or TRBV12-4 with TRBJ2-3; 7 nucleotides match TRBD2. There are 12 residues in the CDR3. V lost 5 bases, J lost 5 bases, and 1 base stayed unmatched. CDR3 in DNA: TGTGCCAGCAGTCCGGGGGGAGATACGCAGTATTTT. Amino acid sequence: CASSPGGDTQYF.

This rearrangement joins TRBV10-3 to TRBJ2-5, with D maybe TRBD1 (6 bases). Germline loops: CDR1 ENHRY, CDR2 SYGVKD. The CDR3 contains 15 residues. V was trimmed by 2 bases and J by 5 bases, leaving 15 bases between them. For the CDR3, the DNA is TGTGCCATCAGTGAGGGGAACAGGGTGGGGGAGACCCAGTACTTC. Encoded protein: CAISEGNRVGETQYF.

This chain joins TRBV3-1 and TRBJ1-2; no clear D gene. Trimming pared 1 base from V and 8 bases from J, leaving 11 bases between. Germline CDR1 is LGHDT and CDR2 is YNNKEL (reference sequence). The CDR3 consists of 13 residues. The CDR3 coding sequence is TGTGCCAGCAGCCAAGCGAGCGCAGTCGGCTACACCTTC. Protein sequence: CASSQASAVGYTF.

This clonotype has a handful of counts. The chain uses TRBV28 and TRBJ1-4; 7 nucleotides match TRBD1. CDR3 length equals 15 residues. The trim removed 1 base at V and 7 bases at J, leaving 6 bases unmatched. Looked up from germline, CDR1 is MDHEN and CDR2 is SYDVKM. The CDR3, as DNA: TGTGCCAGCAGTTTATCTGACAGGGCGTTTGAAAAACTGTTTTTT. It yields the protein CASSLSDRAFEKLFF.

The V call is TRBV11-2, the J call TRBJ1-1; D is uncertain. The CDR3 is 13 residues long. Germline CDR1 reads SGHAT; CDR2 reads FQNNGV. With 5 bases removed from V and 1 base from J, the gap between germline ends came to 8 bases. The CDR3: CASSTNRNTEAFF. The CDR3 DNA sequence: TGTGCCAGCAGCACTAACAGGAACACTGAAGCTTTCTTT.